A single sample gave rise to the 23 T cell receptor beta chains below, sequenced in a study of human T cells and chemical hapten exposure (dated by TCRdb to the early 2020s). The library was prepared using RACE. This sample was sequenced with a NextSeq 500. TCRdb passed the public sequencing reads through fastp at Q25 and MiXCR, retaining productive beta sequences. Every entry covers one CDR3 protein and lists the most common genes and DNA from its rows. This sample holds 84,000 or so distinct CDR3 sequences; roughly 10% were observed only once. The ten largest clones represent roughly 2.4% of the sample. Interpreted using the paper, the time point label stands for: patch test 2, 6 weeks after DPC sensitization. What this sample's treatment or condition label stands for: therapeutic diphenylcyclopropenone sensitization with weekly scalp DPC. This specimen consisted of whole blood, obtained in connection with sensitization to the hapten diphenylcyclopropenone (DPC). The receptor set was obtained from a woman in her thirties with alopecia areata. Some clones in this sample may be carry-over from other donors' samples.

With regard to this clonotype: This sequence may be a read error, since a much larger clone differs from it by one base. V gene TRBV11-2 combines with J gene TRBJ2-7; 7 bases align to TRBD2. The CDR3 covers 15 residues. Germline V gives CDR1 SGHAT, CDR2 FQNNGV. The V gene end was trimmed by 5 bases and the J gene end by 6 bases; junction bases not matched to a gene: 13. CDR3 protein: CASSPKDPGGSEQYF. The CDR3 DNA follows: TGTGCCAGCAGCCCAAAGGATCCGGGGGGAAGCGAGCAGTACTTC. Using reference TRBV11-2 and TRBJ2-7 for the parts outside the CDR3, the full variable domain is EAGVAQSPRYKIIEKRQSVAFWCNPISGHATLYWYQQILGQGPKLLIQFQNNGVVDDSQLPKDRFSAERLKGVDSTLKIQPAKLEDSAVYLCASSPKDPGGSEQYFGPGTRLTVT.

This clonotype was observed many times. The rearrangement uses TRBV11-2 and TRBJ2-3, with a possible D match to TRBD2 (5 bases). The CDR3 extends over 16 amino acids. CDR1 and CDR2 (germline): SGHAT, FQNNGV. V was clipped by 1 base and J by 1 base, with 12 bases between them. CDR3 DNA sequence: TGTGCCAGCAGCTTAGGATTCTCGGAGGGCACAGATACGCAGTATTTT. Encoded protein: CASSLGFSEGTDTQYF.

This clonotype was found many times. The genes are TRBV28 and TRBJ2-3; D is possibly TRBD2 (6 bases). Between the trimmed V and J ends, which lost 5 bases and 10 bases, there was a span of 13 bases. This CDR3 comprises 12 residues. Germline CDR1 and CDR2: MDHEN and SYDVKM. Here the CDR3 reads CASSTLGGSQYF. For the CDR3, the DNA is TGTGCCAGCAGTACTCTGGGGGGTTCGCAGTATTTT.

This clonotype was recorded at least ten times. This chain connects TRBV10-2 to TRBJ2-4; 11 bases fit TRBD2. Germline lookup yields CDR1 WSHSY and CDR2 SAAADI. J was trimmed by 1 base and V by 1 base; bases with no gene match: 6. The CDR3 spans 18 residues. CDR3 sequence (DNA): TGCGCCAGCAGTGAGTTAGCGGGAGGGCCGACGGCCAAAAACATTCAGTACTTC. As protein: CASSELAGGPTAKNIQYF.

The chain joins TRBV28 to TRBJ2-1; the D gene is possibly TRBD2 (5 bases). This CDR3 is 13 amino acids long. Germline V lookup: CDR1 MDHEN, CDR2 SYDVKM. Deletions cut 1 base from V and 11 bases from J, with 12 bases between. As DNA, the CDR3 is TGTGCCAGCAGTTTATCCGACTACCCCAAGCAGTTCTTC. It is translated as CASSLSDYPKQFF.

This clonotype was seen a handful of times. The chain combines TRBV11-3 with TRBJ2-1; D may match TRBD1 or TRBD2 (5 bases each). This CDR3 spans 14 amino acids. CDR1 SGHNT and CDR2 YENEEA come from the germline V gene. With 6 bases removed from V and 8 bases from J, the gap between germline ends came to 17 bases. As DNA, the CDR3 is TGTGCCAGCAGTCCGGGACCATCTATGTATGAGCAGTTCTTC. It encodes CASSPGPSMYEQFF.

Ten or more counts support this clonotype. The chain joins TRBV10-3 to TRBJ1-2, with 7 bases lining up with TRBD1. CDR1 and CDR2 (germline): ENHRY, SYGVKD. The V and J ends lost 2 bases and 4 bases, in that order; junction bases with no gene match: 7. The CDR3 contains 15 residues. The CDR3 sequence: CAISEEQGFGYGYTF. CDR3 nucleotide sequence: TGTGCCATCAGTGAGGAACAGGGGTTCGGCTATGGCTACACCTTC.

Many counts were recorded for this clonotype. V is TRBV9 and J is TRBJ1-3; 8 positions agree with TRBD1. Trimming at V came to 1 base and at J to 2 bases, leaving 2 bases not matched to a gene. Germline V gene data show CDR1 as SGDLS and CDR2 as YYNGEE. CDR3 length equals 15 residues. CDR3 region: CASSVQQGAGNTIYF. CDR3 DNA: TGTGCCAGCAGCGTACAACAGGGGGCTGGAAACACCATATATTTT.

This clonotype was recorded many times. The chain carries TRBV28 and TRBJ2-7; the D gene is possibly TRBD2 (7 bases). Germline CDR1 is MDHEN and CDR2 is SYDVKM. The CDR3 contains 13 residues. V was clipped by 3 bases and J by 2 bases, with 8 bases between them. CDR3 in DNA: TGTGCCAGCAGTTTGGGGGGGCCCTACGAGCAGTACTTC. Amino acid sequence: CASSLGGPYEQYF.

This clonotype was seen at least ten times. J is TRBJ2-1 and V is TRBV7-9; D uncertain. Germline values: CDR1 SEHNR, CDR2 FQNEAQ (reference sequence). V lost 1 base, J lost 2 bases, and 3 bases lay in between. CDR3 length equals 13 residues. The CDR3 region is CASSLGAYNEQFF. In DNA, the CDR3 is TGTGCCAGCAGCTTAGGTGCCTACAATGAGCAGTTCTTC.

At least ten counts were recorded for this clonotype. The chain is built from TRBV7-2 and TRBJ2-7; a weak D match, TRBD2 (6 bases). This CDR3 contains 15 residues. Trimming took off 0 bases at V and 4 bases at J, with 13 bases between the two ends. The germline CDR1 and CDR2 sequences are SGHTA and FQGNSA. The chain's CDR3 is CASSLAGGDLYEQYF. The CDR3 DNA sequence: TGTGCCAGCAGCTTAGCGGGAGGTGATCTTTACGAGCAGTACTTC.

The chain joins TRBV5-1 to TRBJ2-7, with 11 bases identical to TRBD1. V gave up 7 bases and J gave up 2 bases; unmatched junction bases: 5. CDR1 and CDR2 from the germline V gene are SGHRS and YFSETQ. This CDR3 is 14 amino acids long. The CDR3, as DNA: TGCGCCAGCCATTGGACAGGGGGCGCCTACGAGCAGTACTTC. It is translated as CASHWTGGAYEQYF.

The V gene is TRBV7-2, the J gene TRBJ1-1, with D maybe TRBD1 (5 bases). From germline, CDR1 is SGHTA and CDR2 FQGNSA. The CDR3 runs 15 residues. V shed 1 base and J shed 4 bases, with 13 bases lying between them. The CDR3 sequence: CASSLGRGGGTEAFF. The CDR3 bases are TGTGCCAGCAGCTTAGGTAGGGGTGGTGGCACTGAAGCTTTCTTT. Complete variable domain (other parts from reference TRBV7-2 and TRBJ1-1): GAGVSQSPSNKVTEKGKDVELRCDPISGHTALYWYRQSLGQGLEFLIYFQGNSAPDKSGLPSDRFSAERTGGSVSTLTIQRTQQEDSAVYLCASSLGRGGGTEAFFGQGTRLTVV.

Concerning this clonotype itself: One base away lies a much larger clone, so this may be a sequencing read error. This CDR3 fails to terminate in the conserved phenylalanine or tryptophan, so it likely reflects a read error. The V gene is TRBV28, the J gene TRBJ2-7; D call uncertain. V shed 6 bases and J shed 0 bases, with 15 bases lying between them. Germline V gene sequence: CDR1 MDHEN, CDR2 SYDVKM. This CDR3 region has 15 residues. CDR3 nucleotides: TGTGCCAGCAGCCGCTCACGGTTCTTCTCCTACGAGCAGTACCTC. Protein product: CASSRSRFFSYEQYL.

This clonotype was seen many times. The chain recombines TRBV19 with TRBJ2-1; TRBD1 might be the D (7 bases). Germline V gene sequence: CDR1 LNHDA, CDR2 SQIVND (reference sequence). Deletions cut 6 bases from V and 6 bases from J, with 30 bases between. The CDR3 loop spans 19 amino acids. The CDR3 nucleotides read TGTGCCAGTAGCCCCGGGGGCCACGGGCAAGGGGGCTTCGTCAATGAGCAGTTCTTC. Its protein product is CASSPGGHGQGGFVNEQFF.

This clonotype appeared many times. The chain is built from TRBV7-9 and TRBJ1-1; 9 positions match TRBD1. The CDR3 length is 14 residues. V lost 6 bases, J lost 4 bases, and 6 bases stayed unmatched. The V gene's germline CDR1 is SEHNR and CDR2 FQNEAQ (reference sequence). CDR3 amino acids: CASRGTGGLTEAFF. CDR3 sequence (DNA): TGTGCCAGCAGGGGTACAGGGGGCCTCACTGAAGCTTTCTTT.

A few counts support this clonotype. CDR3 amino acids: CASSEGGADTQYF. The CDR3 DNA sequence: TGTGCCAGCAGTGAAGGGGGCGCAGATACGCAGTATTTT. The rearrangement uses TRBV6-1 and TRBJ2-3; D might be TRBD1 (5 bases). This CDR3 region has 13 residues. Germline values: CDR1 MNHNS, CDR2 SASEGT. Trimming removed 1 base at V and 4 bases at J, with 6 bases between.

This clonotype was seen repeatedly, ten times or more. The chain uses TRBV18 and TRBJ1-4; D is perhaps TRBD1 (5 bases). CDR3 length: 15 amino acids. Trimming took off 2 bases at V and 5 bases at J, with 12 bases between the two ends. Germline V gene sequence: CDR1 KGHSH, CDR2 LQKENI. This CDR3 reads CASSPTQGWNEKLFF. The CDR3 DNA reads as TGTGCCAGCTCACCAACCCAGGGTTGGAATGAAAAACTGTTTTTT. The full variable domain, rest sourced from reference TRBV18 and TRBJ1-4, is NAGVMQNPRHLVRRRGQEARLRCSPMKGHSHVYWYRQLPEEGLKFMVYLQKENIIDESGMPKERFSAEFPKEGPSILRIQQVVRGDSAAYFCASSPTQGWNEKLFFGSGTQLSVL.

The chain is built from TRBV12-3 or TRBV12-4 and TRBJ2-1, with TRBD2 matching over 9 bases. The CDR3 extends over 17 amino acids. V gave up 5 bases and J gave up 12 bases; unmatched junction bases: 20. The CDR3 loop reads CASSRAGGNRLKRLQFF. The DNA for the CDR3 is TGTGCCAGCAGTAGAGCGGGGGGCAATCGCCTTAAGCGGCTGCAGTTCTTC.

This clonotype was observed a few times. The chain employs TRBV24-1 and TRBJ2-7; D might be TRBD1 or TRBD2, each matching 5 bases. The CDR3 runs 12 residues. Germline values: CDR1 KGHDR, CDR2 SFDVKD. Trimming removed 7 bases at V and 6 bases at J, with 12 bases between. The CDR3 nucleotides read TGTGCCACCAGCGACGCAGGGAGCGAGCAGTACTTC. This sequence encodes CATSDAGSEQYF.

The sample holds many counts of this clonotype. The chain joins TRBV29-1 to TRBJ2-3, with 8 bases that match TRBD2. Germline V gene data show CDR1 as SQVTM and CDR2 as ANQGSEA. The CDR3 spans 14 residues. Unmatched junction bases numbered 10, after V lost 7 bases and J lost 4 bases. The CDR3 is CSAGAGEGADTQYF. The DNA of the CDR3 is TGCAGCGCCGGAGCGGGAGAGGGGGCAGATACGCAGTATTTT.

This clonotype was picked up a small number of times. This CDR3 is CASSPSSGPPDTQYF. The CDR3 coding sequence is TGTGCCAGCAGTCCAAGTTCCGGGCCCCCAGATACGCAGTATTTT. The J gene is TRBJ2-3, the V gene TRBV4-2; D remains unclear. The V end lost 6 bases, the J end lost 4 bases, and 17 bases lay between the germline ends. The CDR3 runs 15 residues. The germline V gene has CDR1 LGHNA and CDR2 YNFKEQ.

At least ten counts were recorded for this clonotype. The chain's CDR3 is CASGTRLNEQFF. CDR3 nucleotide sequence: TGTGCCAGCGGGACTAGACTCAATGAGCAGTTCTTC. The V gene is TRBV9, the J gene TRBJ2-1, with 8 bases lining up with TRBD2. The CDR3 is made up of 12 amino acids. CDR1 SGDLS and CDR2 YYNGEE come from the germline V gene. The V segment lost 7 bases and the J segment 6 bases; nucleotides outside the gene matches: 3.